This T cell receptor (beta chain) was obtained from a study of blood T cells in healthy people across ages. Germline V gene data show CDR1 as SEHNR and CDR2 as FQNEAQ (reference sequence). The trim removed 4 bases at V and 3 bases at J, leaving 11 bases unmatched. This CDR3 comprises 17 residues. As for this clonotype: Its antigen is not identified.

Samples each had at least 6 micrograms of total RNA extracted. The second PCR ran about 6 to 12 cycles with a sample-barcoded 5' primer and J-beta primers. TCRdb ran MiXCR on the 5' RACE reads and lists one entry per CDR3 protein. The table has roughly 1,500,000 distinct CDR3 sequences, 30% to 40% seen once; the top ten hold roughly 10%. Study-level points and caveats: In older individuals, TCR beta diversity per million T cells was lower, falling roughly linearly with age. Compared with aged donors, long-lived donors showed fewer expanded clones, suggesting selection. Strong correlation existed between TCR beta diversity and naive T cell percentage.

The sequenced sample was blood. The chain couples TRBV7-9 to TRBJ2-1; 8 nucleotides align to TRBD2. The sequence was collected from a woman in her 30s in good health. CDR3: CASSSKSREGLYNEQFF. The DNA of the CDR3 is TGTGCCAGCAGCTCCAAATCCCGGGAGGGCCTCTACAATGAGCAGTTCTTC. Full variable domain (remainder filled in from reference TRBV7-9 and TRBJ2-1): DTGVSQNPRHKITKRGQNVTFRCDPISEHNRLYWYRQTLGQGPEFLTYFQNEAQLEKSRLLSDRFSAERPKGSFSTLEIQRTEQGDSAMYLCASSSKSREGLYNEQFFGPGTRLTVL.